Reported below is one TCR beta chain. These data belong to a study of tumour-infiltrating T cells in Burkitt lymphoma. Overall study: Productive clonality predicted overall and progression-free survival.

Only in-frame clones appear in the TCRdb table, and some are missing; sequencing was by immunoSEQ multiplex PCR. The sample records around 1,600 clones, under 20% being singletons. There are 12 residues in the CDR3. V lost 3 bases and J lost 4, with 7 bases in between. In germline, CDR1 is SGDLS, CDR2 YYNGEE. This TCR derives from a human donor with diffuse large B-cell lymphoma. The source material was tumor tissue. The gene calls are TRBV9 and TRBJ1-1; D is possibly TRBD1 (5 bases). Here the CDR3 reads CASSEGTTEAFF. Written as DNA, the CDR3 is TGTGCCAGCAGCGAAGGGACCACTGAAGCTTTCTTT.